These 24 T cell receptor beta chains share one sample of origin, sequenced in a study of cytomegalovirus exposure and HLA in healthy donors (dated by TCRdb to 2016 to 2017). Library construction relied on the immunoSEQ multiplex PCR assay. TCRdb carries this immuneACCESS record with in-frame sequences only. Its versions omit some clonotypes, under half of them owing to an unresolved V gene in the studies checked, with the rest unexplained. The sample table lists tens of thousands of clones, roughly 95% of them with a count of one. 0.69% of the sample lies in the top ten. Sequencing was done on a sample of PBMCs. These TCRs come from a woman younger than 30 in good health and CMV-seronegative.

Details on this clone: Relative to the germline gene, one junction end is altered; a read error may explain this. The rearrangement uses TRBV6-5 and TRBJ2-5; 15 bases line up with TRBD2. This CDR3 region has 14 residues. From germline, CDR1 is MNHEY and CDR2 SVGAGI. The CDR3 loop reads CASSLRTSGGAPHF. For the CDR3, the DNA is TGTGCCAGCAGTTTACGGACTAGCGGGGGGGCTCCTCACTTC.

The CDR3 DNA reads TGTGCCAGCATGTCAGTCGACTATGGCACTGAAGCTTTCTTT. Its protein is CASMSVDYGTEAFF. The chain recombines TRBV25-1 with TRBJ1-1, with D unclear. The germline V gene encodes CDR1 MGHDK and CDR2 SYGVNS. Trimming removed 7 bases at V and 4 bases at J, with 16 bases between. CDR3 length: 14 amino acids. Drawing the rest from reference TRBV25-1 and TRBJ1-1, the complete variable domain is EADIYQTPRYLVIGTGKKITLECSQTMGHDKMYWYQQDPGMELHLIHYSYGVNSTEKGDLSSESTVSRIRTEHFPLTLESARPSHTSQYLCASMSVDYGTEAFFGQGTRLTVV.

This sequence joins TRBV21-1 and TRBJ1-1; TRBD1, the table's D call, was not compared with the DNA. TRBV21-1 is marked as a pseudogene. The length of the CDR3 is 18 residues. CDR3 amino acids: CASSNPGQGAGRNTEAFF. The CDR3 DNA reads TGTGCCAGCAGCAATCCGGGACAGGGGGCCGGGAGGAACACTGAAGCTTTCTTT.

This clone was counted a single time. V and J are TRBV19 and TRBJ1-1, with TRBD1 identical over 7 bases. The J segment lost 11 bases and the V segment lost 3 bases, leaving 6 bases of the junction unmatched. The CDR3 is 12 amino acids. The germline CDR1 and CDR2 sequences are LNHDA and SQIVND (reference sequence). The CDR3 spells CASSIGGGRAFF. As DNA, the CDR3 is TGTGCCAGTAGTATCGGAGGGGGCCGGGCTTTCTTT. Full variable domain (missing parts from reference TRBV19 and TRBJ1-1): DGGITQSPKYLFRKEGQNVTLSCEQNLNHDAMYWYRQDPGQGLRLIYYSQIVNDFQKGDIAEGYSVSREKKESFPLTVTSAQKNPTAFYLCASSIGGGRAFFGQGTRLTVV.

The chain combines TRBV6-1 with TRBJ2-2; 9 nucleotides agree with TRBD1. CDR1 MNHNS and CDR2 SASEGT come from the germline V gene. This CDR3 contains 14 residues. After removal of 11 bases from V and 5 bases from J, the junction contained 9 bases not matched to a gene. The CDR3 region is CAGRRTGETGELFF. In DNA form, the CDR3 reads TGTGCCGGCCGGAGGACAGGGGAAACCGGGGAGCTGTTTTTT.

The chain links TRBV19 to TRBJ2-7; 8 nucleotides agree with TRBD2. V lost 5 bases, J lost 1 base, and 10 bases stayed unmatched. The germline V gene encodes CDR1 LNHDA and CDR2 SQIVND (reference sequence). CDR3 length: 16 residues. CDR3 in amino acids: CASSPSLAGRSYEQYF. CDR3 nucleotides: TGTGCCAGTAGTCCAAGCCTAGCGGGTCGTTCCTACGAGCAGTACTTC. The complete variable domain, with remaining parts taken from reference TRBV19 and TRBJ2-7, reads DGGITQSPKYLFRKEGQNVTLSCEQNLNHDAMYWYRQDPGQGLRLIYYSQIVNDFQKGDIAEGYSVSREKKESFPLTVTSAQKNPTAFYLCASSPSLAGRSYEQYFGPGTRLTVT.

The chain recombines TRBV28 with TRBJ2-1; 11 nucleotides agree with TRBD2. The CDR3 has 18 amino acids. CDR1 and CDR2 (germline): MDHEN, SYDVKM. Trimming cost V 2 bases and J 4 bases; bases outside gene matches: 10. The CDR3 is CASSLLGRLAGSYNEQFF. DNA of the CDR3: TGTGCCAGCAGTTTACTAGGGCGACTAGCGGGATCGTACAATGAGCAGTTCTTC.

The V and J genes are TRBV19 and TRBJ1-1, with a possible D match to TRBD1 (5 bases). V shed 7 bases and J shed 1 base, with 13 bases lying between them. This CDR3 has 14 residues. The V gene's germline CDR1 is LNHDA and CDR2 SQIVND (reference sequence). The DNA for the CDR3 is TGTGCCAGTACCCGATGGGGGGGGAACACTGAAGCTTTCTTT. Amino acid sequence: CASTRWGGNTEAFF.

V usage is TRBV5-5 and J usage is TRBJ2-5; TRBD2 aligns across 14 bases. Trimming removed 4 bases from V and 5 bases from J; junction bases left unmatched: 7. This CDR3 comprises 16 residues. Germline V lookup: CDR1 SGHKS, CDR2 YYEKEE (reference sequence). CDR3 amino acids: CASSIGLAGGQETQYF. CDR3 in DNA: TGTGCCAGCAGCATCGGACTAGCGGGAGGTCAGGAGACCCAGTACTTC.

The gene calls are TRBV4-1 and TRBJ2-7; possible D gene TRBD1, 5 bases. The germline V gene has CDR1 MGHRA and CDR2 YSYEKL. V shed 1 base and J shed 3 bases, with 16 bases lying between them. The CDR3 consists of 16 residues. The chain's CDR3 is CASSQADLTAGYEQYF. The CDR3 bases are TGCGCCAGCAGCCAAGCGGACCTGACAGCCGGCTACGAGCAGTACTTC.

The chain recombines TRBV29-1 with TRBJ2-7; perhaps TRBD1 as D (5 bases). Between the trimmed V and J ends, which lost 2 bases and 2 bases, there was a span of 10 bases. Germline V gene sequence: CDR1 SQVTM, CDR2 ANQGSEA. This CDR3 has 13 amino acids. The chain's CDR3 is CSVEPLGAYEQYF. Written as DNA, the CDR3 is TGCAGCGTTGAACCGCTAGGGGCCTACGAGCAGTACTTC.

This clone was detected only once. The chain carries TRBV28 and TRBJ2-1; 9 bases align to TRBD2. This CDR3 comprises 13 residues. V lost 8 bases to trimming and J lost 7 bases; unmatched junction nucleotides: 6. Per germline, CDR1 MDHEN and CDR2 SYDVKM. CDR3 protein: CASRSGRWNEQFF. The CDR3 DNA sequence: TGTGCCAGCCGCAGCGGGAGGTGGAATGAGCAGTTCTTC.

The rearrangement links TRBV4-1 to TRBJ1-1; 7 bases are shared with TRBD1. Germline CDR1 is MGHRA and CDR2 is YSYEKL. This CDR3 has 16 residues. Germline trimming cut 0 bases from V and 3 bases from J; bases unmatched to any gene: 7. The CDR3 sequence is CASSQEGPGGYTEAFF. The CDR3 nucleotides read TGCGCCAGCAGCCAAGAAGGTCCAGGGGGATACACTGAAGCTTTCTTT.

The chain recombines TRBV10-2 with TRBJ2-1; D is unresolved. V was cut by 2 bases and J by 10 bases, with 9 bases left in between. The CDR3 spans 12 residues. CDR1 is WSHSY, CDR2 SAAADI, per germline. Here the CDR3 reads CASSEVFGEQFF. CDR3 DNA: TGCGCCAGCAGTGAGGTCTTCGGGGAGCAGTTCTTC.

The V call is TRBV2, the J call TRBJ2-7; tentatively, D is TRBD1 (5 bases). CDR3 size: 14 residues. Between the trimmed V and J ends, which lost 10 bases and 5 bases, there was a span of 21 bases. Germline CDR1 is SNHLY and CDR2 is FYNNEI. In DNA, the CDR3 is TGTGCCACCCAGGGTGGCGCCATGATTGACGAGCAGTACTTC. This encodes CATQGGAMIDEQYF.

The chain couples TRBV19 to TRBJ2-7, with a tentative D call TRBD1 (6 bases). The ends were cut back, 1 base at V and 7 bases at J, with 14 bases in the middle. In germline, CDR1 is LNHDA, CDR2 SQIVND (reference sequence). This CDR3 region has 14 residues. CDR3 coding DNA: TGTGCCAGTAGTATAGGTGGGACACGCTGGGAGCAGTACTTC. Protein sequence: CASSIGGTRWEQYF.

The rearrangement joins TRBV7-6 to TRBJ2-7; D remains unclear. The V gene's germline CDR1 is SGHVS and CDR2 FNYEAQ. The V and J ends lost 4 bases and 6 bases respectively, with 10 bases between them. This CDR3 comprises 12 residues. The DNA of the CDR3 is TGTGCCAGCAGCTCGCGTAGAGGCGAGCAGTACTTC. As protein: CASSSRRGEQYF.

This chain links TRBV4-3 with TRBJ2-1; 11 bases fit TRBD1. Germline assignment: CDR1 LGHNA and CDR2 YSLEER. V lost 4 bases to trimming and J lost 8 bases; unmatched junction nucleotides: 10. The CDR3 contains 16 residues. CDR3 loop: CASSPRTGGVRDEQFF. CDR3 sequence (DNA): TGCGCCAGCAGCCCAAGGACAGGGGGCGTACGCGATGAGCAGTTCTTC.

The V and J genes are TRBV30 and TRBJ1-2; 8 nucleotides line up with TRBD1. The V gene end was trimmed by 5 bases and the J gene end by 2 bases; junction bases not matched to a gene: 7. The length of the CDR3 is 14 residues. Germline V gene lookup returns CDR1 GTSNPN and CDR2 SVGIG (reference sequence). Written as DNA, the CDR3 is TGTGCCTGGTCCCTCGGGACAGGAAACTATGGCTACACCTTC. This encodes CAWSLGTGNYGYTF.

This sequence joins TRBV9 and TRBJ2-7; no clear D. V was clipped by 0 bases and J by 6 bases, with 16 bases between them. Germline V gene sequence: CDR1 SGDLS, CDR2 YYNGEE. The CDR3 covers 15 residues. The CDR3 DNA sequence: TGTGCCAGCAGCGTAGAGCCGGGTCTCCTGGGCGAGCAGTACTTC. This sequence encodes CASSVEPGLLGEQYF.

This sequence joins TRBV2 and TRBJ2-2, with D hard to call. The CDR3 has 13 amino acids. The germline CDR1 and CDR2 sequences are SNHLY and FYNNEI. V lost 11 bases to trimming and J lost 5 bases, with 15 bases between them. The CDR3 sequence is CASHELRTGELFF. CDR3 sequence (DNA): TGTGCCTCGCACGAGTTGAGGACCGGGGAGCTGTTTTTT.

The CDR3 DNA follows: TGCAGTGCTAGCGACACTGAAGCTTTCTTT. It codes for CSASDTEAFF. The chain couples TRBV20-1 to TRBJ1-1, with no clear D. The V and J ends lost 3 bases and 3 bases respectively, with 2 bases between them. CDR1 DFQATT and CDR2 SNEGSKA come from the germline V gene (reference sequence). The CDR3 has 10 residues.

The V and J genes are TRBV28 and TRBJ2-7, with TRBD2 matching over 14 bases. The CDR3 is made up of 17 amino acids. Germline trimming cut 5 bases from V and 4 bases from J; bases unmatched to any gene: 10. Germline loops: CDR1 MDHEN, CDR2 SYDVKM. The CDR3 sequence is CASSGTSGRGGLYEQYF. CDR3 nucleotide sequence: TGTGCCAGCAGTGGGACTAGCGGGAGAGGGGGTCTTTACGAGCAGTACTTC.

This clone was seen a handful of times. The rearrangement joins TRBV7-9 to TRBJ1-4; 7 nucleotides align to TRBD1. The V gene end was trimmed by 5 bases and the J gene end by 5 bases; junction bases not matched to a gene: 5. The germline gives CDR1 SEHNR, CDR2 FQNEAQ (reference sequence). This CDR3 spans 14 amino acids. The CDR3 bases are TGTGCCAGCAGCCTGACAGGGCTGAATGAAAAACTGTTTTTT. As protein: CASSLTGLNEKLFF.